Presented here are 25 T cell receptor beta chains from one specimen sequenced in a study of T cell responses to AZD1222 COVID-19 vaccine. TCRdb's table, derived via immunoSEQ multiplex PCR, lists solely in-frame clones and lacks some. The table lists approximately 130,000 clones, around 90% of them singletons, with 5% to 7% in the top ten. Specimen: peripheral blood, collected 28 days after the second AZD1222 dose. The receptors were sampled from an adult who received the AZD1222 COVID-19 vaccine.

The rearrangement joins TRBV25-1 to TRBJ2-1; D might be TRBD1 (6 bases). V was cut by 4 bases and J by 3 bases, with 13 bases left in between. The CDR3 sequence is 15 residues long. The germline V gene has CDR1 MGHDK and CDR2 SYGVNS. As DNA, the CDR3 is TGTGCCAGCAGTGGGAACAGGGAAAGCTACAATGAGCAGTTCTTC. This codes for CASSGNRESYNEQFF.

J is TRBJ2-1 and V is TRBV10-3; TRBD2 matches at 9 bases. CDR3 length: 19 residues. Unmatched junction bases numbered 18, after V lost 3 bases and J lost 6 bases. Germline loops: CDR1 ENHRY, CDR2 SYGVKD. The CDR3 nucleotides are TGTGCCATCAGTGAAAGGGTTGATAGCGGGAGAAGACGGCGCAATGAGCAGTTCTTC. Protein: CAISERVDSGRRRRNEQFF.

The chain combines TRBV19 with TRBJ2-1; 10 bases map to TRBD2. The CDR3 runs 14 residues. J lost 8 bases, V lost 8 bases, and 9 bases had no gene match. Germline CDR1 reads LNHDA; CDR2 reads SQIVND (reference sequence). The CDR3 sequence is CASRRLAGEYEQFF. The DNA of the CDR3 is TGTGCCAGTCGGCGGCTAGCGGGAGAATATGAGCAGTTCTTC.

DNA for the CDR3: TGTGCCAGCAACCCACGGGCAGGGGACAAGGGCTACACCTTC. Translating gives CASNPRAGDKGYTF. V and J are TRBV2 and TRBJ1-2, with TRBD1 as a possible D gene (6 bases). Looked up from germline, CDR1 is SNHLY and CDR2 is FYNNEI. The CDR3 spans 14 residues. V lost 7 bases, J lost 8 bases, and 20 bases lay in between.

The V and J genes are TRBV18 and TRBJ2-3; tentatively, D is TRBD2 (6 bases). CDR1 is KGHSH and CDR2 is LQKENI in the germline V gene. This CDR3 has 15 residues. V lost 3 bases, J lost 0 bases, and 10 bases lay in between. The DNA of the CDR3 is TGTGCCAGCTCACCGCGGGACTTAAGCACAGATACGCAGTATTTT. Its translation is CASSPRDLSTDTQYF.

V gene TRBV5-8 combines with J gene TRBJ1-3, with TRBD1 as a possible D gene (5 bases). Per germline, CDR1 SGHTS and CDR2 YDEGEE. The V gene lost 7 bases and the J gene lost 9 bases, with 14 bases spanning the gap. The CDR3 is made up of 12 amino acids. The CDR3 coding sequence is TGTGCCAGCGCCAGGGATGGAGGCACCATATATTTT. Translation: CASARDGGTIYF.

This clone is a singleton in its sample. V usage is TRBV3-1 (or the pseudogene TRBV3-2) and J usage is TRBJ1-3; no clear D gene. The ends were cut back, 4 bases at V and 4 bases at J, with 20 bases in the middle. The CDR3 totals 17 residues. Looked up from germline, CDR1 is LGHDT and CDR2 is YNNKEL (reference sequence). This CDR3 is CASSLIGRTQGGNTIYF. CDR3 DNA sequence: TGTGCCAGCAGCCTTATTGGACGGACTCAAGGAGGAAACACCATATATTTT.

The rearrangement joins TRBV19 to TRBJ1-5; TRBD1 aligns across 9 bases. The CDR3 length is 21 residues. Germline V gene data show CDR1 as LNHDA and CDR2 as SQIVND (reference sequence). The V and J ends lost 3 bases and 0 bases, in that order; junction bases with no gene match: 18. The CDR3 loop is CASSIISAGQGPFYSNQPQHF. As DNA, the CDR3 is TGTGCCAGTAGTATTATTTCGGCGGGACAGGGACCCTTCTATAGCAATCAGCCCCAGCATTTT.

The chain links TRBV10-1 to TRBJ2-2; the D call may be TRBD1 or TRBD2 (5 bases each). The germline gives CDR1 WNHNN, CDR2 SYGVQD (reference sequence). The CDR3 length is 16 residues. V lost 2 bases and J lost 5, with 15 bases in between. DNA for the CDR3: TGCGCCAGCAGTGAGACCGGGGCAGGGCTAACCGGGGAGCTGTTTTTT. Its translation is CASSETGAGLTGELFF.

This chain uses TRBV7-8 with TRBJ1-5; TRBD1 aligns across 8 bases. CDR3 length equals 15 residues. J was trimmed by 5 bases and V by 2 bases; bases with no gene match: 5. Germline CDR1 and CDR2: SGHVS and FQNEAQ. The chain's CDR3 is CASSLTGQGDQPQHF. The CDR3 nucleotides read TGTGCCAGCAGCTTAACTGGACAGGGCGATCAGCCCCAGCATTTT.

The chain links TRBV5-6 to TRBJ1-2, with D possibly TRBD1 on 6 matching bases. The length of the CDR3 is 14 residues. V was shortened by 2 bases and J by 6 bases, with 14 bases between the two germline ends. Germline CDR1 SGHDT, CDR2 YYEEEE. CDR3 DNA sequence: TGTGCCAGCAGCTTACGACAGGAAGGGAATGGCTACACCTTC. Translated: CASSLRQEGNGYTF.

The chain employs TRBV18 and TRBJ2-7; TRBD2 matches 8 bases. The J segment lost 0 bases and the V segment lost 5 bases, leaving 6 bases of the junction unmatched. CDR1 is KGHSH and CDR2 is LQKENI in the germline V gene. The CDR3 totals 15 residues. This chain's CDR3 is CASSVGREASYEQYF. The CDR3 nucleotides are TGTGCCAGCTCAGTAGGGCGGGAGGCCTCCTACGAGCAGTACTTC.

The chain carries TRBV28 and TRBJ1-2, with a weak D call TRBD1 (5 bases). This CDR3 region has 15 residues. V dropped 5 bases and J dropped 2 bases, with 15 bases sitting between them. Looked up from germline, CDR1 is MDHEN and CDR2 is SYDVKM. The CDR3 loop reads CASSLPGRGNYGYTF. The CDR3 DNA reads as TGTGCCAGCAGTCTTCCGGGACGGGGGAACTATGGCTACACCTTC.

This sequence joins TRBV5-5 and TRBJ1-2, with TRBD1 identical over 10 bases. This CDR3 has 15 amino acids. V lost 0 bases, J lost 5 bases, and 4 bases stayed unmatched. Per germline, CDR1 SGHKS and CDR2 YYEKEE (reference sequence). The CDR3 protein is CASSLEGQGRYGYTF. The CDR3 DNA is TGTGCCAGCAGCTTGGAGGGACAGGGGAGGTATGGCTACACCTTC.

The V gene is TRBV27, the J gene TRBJ2-3; 11 bases agree with TRBD2. Unmatched junction bases numbered 8, after V lost 6 bases and J lost 6 bases. The V gene's germline CDR1 is MNHEY and CDR2 SMNVEV (reference sequence). This CDR3 contains 15 residues. The DNA for the CDR3 is TGTGCCAGCAGCTTAGCGGGAGGGCGGCCGGATACGCAGTATTTT. This translates into CASSLAGGRPDTQYF.

This chain joins TRBV5-4 and TRBJ2-2, with 10 bases fitting TRBD2. The germline CDR1 and CDR2 sequences are SGHNT and YYREEE (reference sequence). The CDR3 sequence is 15 residues long. With V trimmed by 0 bases and J by 6 bases, 2 bases remained unmatched. The CDR3 DNA sequence: TGTGCCAGCAGCTTGGAGCGGGGGGGCGCCGGGGAGCTGTTTTTT. Translated, it gives CASSLERGGAGELFF.

The chain recombines TRBV2 with TRBJ2-4; no clear D. The V gene lost 4 bases and the J gene lost 0 bases, with 28 bases spanning the gap. This CDR3 has 21 residues. The germline V gene has CDR1 SNHLY and CDR2 FYNNEI. CDR3 in amino acids: CASSGPRYRASPLIAKNIQYF. DNA of the CDR3: TGTGCCAGCAGTGGCCCTCGATACAGAGCCAGCCCTTTAATAGCCAAAAACATTCAGTACTTC.

This chain connects TRBV9 to TRBJ2-1, with 7 positions matching TRBD1. Looked up from germline, CDR1 is SGDLS and CDR2 is YYNGEE. Losses at the gene ends were 0 bases for V and 2 bases for J; bases not matched to a gene: 2. The CDR3 sequence is 15 residues long. The CDR3 coding sequence is TGTGCCAGCAGCGTAGAGGGACAGACCTACAATGAGCAGTTCTTC. Its protein is CASSVEGQTYNEQFF.

The chain links TRBV5-1 to TRBJ1-1; maybe TRBD1 (5 bases). Trimming took off 0 bases at V and 2 bases at J, with 17 bases between the two ends. Germline values: CDR1 SGHRS, CDR2 YFSETQ. The CDR3 extends over 17 amino acids. The CDR3 DNA follows: TGCGCCAGCAGCTTGGCCGGGGCAGCCGCTAGCAACACTGAAGCTTTCTTT. As protein: CASSLAGAAASNTEAFF.

The V call is TRBV29-1, the J call TRBJ1-2; D not certain. Germline CDR1 reads SQVTM; CDR2 reads ANQGSEA. V was clipped by 4 bases and J by 3 bases, with 9 bases between them. The CDR3 has 12 residues. For the CDR3, the DNA is TGCAGCGTTGGGGAAATCGACTATGGCTACACCTTC. Translating gives CSVGEIDYGYTF.

In its sample, this clone was seen once. The chain employs TRBV19 and TRBJ1-6; TRBD1 is a possible D gene (5 bases). Germline loops: CDR1 LNHDA, CDR2 SQIVND (reference sequence). CDR3 size: 17 residues. Trimming pared 5 bases from V and 2 bases from J, leaving 16 bases between. The CDR3 region is CASSARPEGAYNSPLHF. As DNA, the CDR3 is TGTGCCAGTAGTGCCCGTCCCGAAGGGGCCTATAATTCACCCCTCCACTTT.

The rearrangement uses TRBV5-1 and TRBJ2-7; 11 bases agree with TRBD2. V gave up 4 bases and J gave up 4 bases; unmatched junction bases: 7. The germline gives CDR1 SGHRS, CDR2 YFSETQ. The CDR3 totals 15 residues. The CDR3 loop reads CASSPLAGANYEQYF. The CDR3 DNA reads TGCGCCAGCAGCCCACTAGCGGGGGCGAATTACGAGCAGTACTTC.

The chain joins TRBV28 to TRBJ1-5, with D possibly matching TRBD1 (5 bases). This CDR3 is built from 15 residues. Trimming removed 6 bases at V and 1 base at J, with 13 bases between. Germline values: CDR1 MDHEN, CDR2 SYDVKM. CDR3 protein: CASSLFPGSNQPQHF. In DNA, the CDR3 is TGTGCCAGCAGCCTGTTCCCAGGGAGCAATCAGCCCCAGCATTTT.

The chain links TRBV28 to TRBJ2-1, with TRBD1 as a possible D gene (6 bases). Germline loops: CDR1 MDHEN, CDR2 SYDVKM. The V end lost 6 bases, the J end lost 0 bases, and 12 bases lay between the germline ends. The CDR3 covers 15 residues. CDR3 amino acids: CASRGHRSSYNEQFF. The CDR3 bases are TGTGCCAGCAGGGGACACAGGAGCTCCTACAATGAGCAGTTCTTC. Full variable domain (remainder filled in from reference TRBV28 and TRBJ2-1): DVKVTQSSRYLVKRTGEKVFLECVQDMDHENMFWYRQDPGLGLRLIYFSYDVKMKEKGDIPEGYSVSREKKERFSLILESASTNQTSMYLCASRGHRSSYNEQFFGPGTRLTVL.

This rearrangement joins TRBV3-1 (or the pseudogene TRBV3-2) to TRBJ1-1; no reliable D call. Germline V gene sequence: CDR1 LGHDT, CDR2 YNNKEL (reference sequence). Deletions cut 1 base from V and 4 bases from J, with 7 bases between. The CDR3 runs 13 residues. As DNA, the CDR3 is TGTGCCAGCAGCCAAGGAGAGGGCACTGAAGCTTTCTTT. This sequence encodes CASSQGEGTEAFF.